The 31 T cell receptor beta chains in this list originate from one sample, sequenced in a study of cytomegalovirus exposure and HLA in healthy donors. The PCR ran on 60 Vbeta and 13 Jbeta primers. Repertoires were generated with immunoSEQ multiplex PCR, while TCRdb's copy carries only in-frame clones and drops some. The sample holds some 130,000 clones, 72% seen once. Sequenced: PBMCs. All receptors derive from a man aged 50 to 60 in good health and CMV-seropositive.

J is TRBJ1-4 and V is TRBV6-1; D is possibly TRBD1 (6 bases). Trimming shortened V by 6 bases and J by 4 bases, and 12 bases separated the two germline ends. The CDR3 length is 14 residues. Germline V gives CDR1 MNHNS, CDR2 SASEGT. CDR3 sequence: CASRGGTLNEKLFF. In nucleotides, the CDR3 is TGTGCCAGCAGGGGGGGGACACTTAATGAAAAACTGTTTTTT.

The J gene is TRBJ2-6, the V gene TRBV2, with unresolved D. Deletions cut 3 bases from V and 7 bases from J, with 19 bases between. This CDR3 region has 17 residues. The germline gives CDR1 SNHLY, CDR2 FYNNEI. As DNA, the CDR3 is TGTGCCAGCAGTGACGTAGAGGCCATCTTAGACGCCAACGTCCTGACTTTC. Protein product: CASSDVEAILDANVLTF. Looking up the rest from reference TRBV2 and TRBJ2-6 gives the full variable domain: EPEVTQTPSHQVTQMGQEVILRCVPISNHLYFYWYRQILGQKVEFLVSFYNNEISEKSEIFDDQFSVERPDGSNFTLKIRSTKLEDSAMYFCASSDVEAILDANVLTFGAGSRLTVL.

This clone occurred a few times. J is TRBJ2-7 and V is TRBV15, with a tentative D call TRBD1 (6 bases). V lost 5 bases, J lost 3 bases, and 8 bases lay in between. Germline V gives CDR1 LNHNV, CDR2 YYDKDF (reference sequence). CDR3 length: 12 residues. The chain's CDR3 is CATSPDSYEQYF. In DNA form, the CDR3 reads TGTGCCACCAGCCCGGACAGCTACGAGCAGTACTTC.

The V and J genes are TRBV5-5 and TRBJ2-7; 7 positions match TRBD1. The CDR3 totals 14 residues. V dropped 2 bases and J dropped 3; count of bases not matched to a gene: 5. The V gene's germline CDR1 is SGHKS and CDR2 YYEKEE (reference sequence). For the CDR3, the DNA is TGTGCCAGCAGCTTAACAGGGGTAAACTACGAGCAGTACTTC. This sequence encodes CASSLTGVNYEQYF.

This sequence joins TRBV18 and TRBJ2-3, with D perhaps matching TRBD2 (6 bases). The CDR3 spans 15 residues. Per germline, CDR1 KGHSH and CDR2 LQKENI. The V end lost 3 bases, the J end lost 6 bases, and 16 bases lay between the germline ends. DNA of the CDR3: TGTGCCAGCTCACCGGGGGGACGCCCAGGTGATACGCAGTATTTT. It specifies CASSPGGRPGDTQYF.

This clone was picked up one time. The chain's CDR3 is CASSEGQGYQPQHF. CDR3 in DNA: TGTGCCAGCAGTGAAGGGCAGGGCTATCAGCCCCAGCATTTT. The V call is TRBV6-5, the J call TRBJ1-5, with D possibly TRBD1 on 5 matching bases. From germline, CDR1 is MNHEY and CDR2 SVGAGI. The CDR3 has 14 residues. Trimming shortened V by 5 bases and J by 5 bases, and 13 bases separated the two germline ends.

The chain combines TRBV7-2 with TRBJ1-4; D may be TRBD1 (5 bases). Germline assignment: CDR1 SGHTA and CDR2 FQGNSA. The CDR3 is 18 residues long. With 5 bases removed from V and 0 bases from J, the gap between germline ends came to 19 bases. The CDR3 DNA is TGTGCCAGCAGCCCTCAGACCGGGGGAAGTGCAACTAATGAAAAACTGTTTTTT. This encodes CASSPQTGGSATNEKLFF.

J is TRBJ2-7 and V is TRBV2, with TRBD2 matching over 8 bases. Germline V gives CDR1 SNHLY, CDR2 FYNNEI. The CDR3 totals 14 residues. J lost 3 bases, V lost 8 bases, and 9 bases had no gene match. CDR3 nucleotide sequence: TGTGCCAGCCGTGTGGGAGGGACTAGCTACGAGCAGTACTTC. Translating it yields CASRVGGTSYEQYF. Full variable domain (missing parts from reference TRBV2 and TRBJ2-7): EPEVTQTPSHQVTQMGQEVILRCVPISNHLYFYWYRQILGQKVEFLVSFYNNEISEKSEIFDDQFSVERPDGSNFTLKIRSTKLEDSAMYFCASRVGGTSYEQYFGPGTRLTVT.

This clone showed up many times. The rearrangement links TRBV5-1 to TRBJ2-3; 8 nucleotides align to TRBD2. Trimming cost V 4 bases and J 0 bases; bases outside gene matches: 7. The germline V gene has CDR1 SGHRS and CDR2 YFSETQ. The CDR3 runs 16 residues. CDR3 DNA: TGCGCCAGCAGCCCCGGGGGGGAGAGAAGCACAGATACGCAGTATTTT. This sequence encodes CASSPGGERSTDTQYF.

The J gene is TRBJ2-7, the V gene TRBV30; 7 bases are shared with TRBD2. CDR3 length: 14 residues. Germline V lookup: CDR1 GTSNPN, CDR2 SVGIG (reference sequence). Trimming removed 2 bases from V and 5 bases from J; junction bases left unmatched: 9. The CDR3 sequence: CAWSSGKPSNEQYF. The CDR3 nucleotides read TGTGCCTGGAGTAGCGGGAAACCGTCAAACGAGCAGTACTTC.

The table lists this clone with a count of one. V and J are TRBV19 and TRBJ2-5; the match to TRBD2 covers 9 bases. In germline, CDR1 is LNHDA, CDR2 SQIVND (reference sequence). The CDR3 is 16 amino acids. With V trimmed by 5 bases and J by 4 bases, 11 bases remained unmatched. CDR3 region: CASSFEGTSSRETQYF. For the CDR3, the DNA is TGTGCCAGTAGTTTCGAGGGGACTAGCTCTCGAGAGACCCAGTACTTC.

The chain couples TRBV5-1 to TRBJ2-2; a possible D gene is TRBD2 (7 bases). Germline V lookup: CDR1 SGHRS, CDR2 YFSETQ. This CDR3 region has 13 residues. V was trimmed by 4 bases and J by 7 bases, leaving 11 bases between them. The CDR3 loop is CASSRGAVGELFF. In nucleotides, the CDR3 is TGCGCCAGCAGCCGGGGGGCGGTCGGGGAGCTGTTTTTT.

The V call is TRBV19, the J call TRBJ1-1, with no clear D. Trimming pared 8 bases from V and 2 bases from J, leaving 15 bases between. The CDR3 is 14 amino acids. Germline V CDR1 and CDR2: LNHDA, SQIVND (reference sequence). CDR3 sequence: CASHPTGVNTEAFF. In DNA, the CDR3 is TGTGCCAGTCACCCAACCGGAGTAAACACTGAAGCTTTCTTT.

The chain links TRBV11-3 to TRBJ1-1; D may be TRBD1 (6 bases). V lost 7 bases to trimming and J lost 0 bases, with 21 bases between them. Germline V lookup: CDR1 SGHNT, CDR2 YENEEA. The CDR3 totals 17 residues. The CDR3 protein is CASTQTGWGSLNTEAFF. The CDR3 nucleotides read TGTGCCAGCACACAGACAGGTTGGGGATCCTTGAACACTGAAGCTTTCTTT. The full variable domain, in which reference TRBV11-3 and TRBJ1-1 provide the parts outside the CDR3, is EAGVVQSPRYKIIEKKQPVAFWCNPISGHNTLYWYLQNLGQGPELLIRYENEEAVDDSQLPKDRFSAERLKGVDSTLKIQPAELGDSAVYLCASTQTGWGSLNTEAFFGQGTRLTVV.

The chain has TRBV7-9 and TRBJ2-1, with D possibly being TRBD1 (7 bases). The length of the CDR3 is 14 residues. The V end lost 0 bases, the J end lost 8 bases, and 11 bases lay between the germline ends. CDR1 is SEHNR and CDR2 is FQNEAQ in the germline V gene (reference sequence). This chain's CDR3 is CASSLAEGAHEQFF. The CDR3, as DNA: TGTGCCAGCAGCTTAGCGGAGGGGGCGCATGAGCAGTTCTTC.

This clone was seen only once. The CDR3, as DNA: TGTGCCAGCAGTTTAAAGGGAGTAAGCTATGAGCAGTTCTTC. Protein product: CASSLKGVSYEQFF. The chain links TRBV28 to TRBJ2-1; D is perhaps TRBD2 (5 bases). This CDR3 is 14 amino acids long. V lost 2 bases, J lost 8 bases, and 13 bases lay in between. Germline V gene lookup returns CDR1 MDHEN and CDR2 SYDVKM.

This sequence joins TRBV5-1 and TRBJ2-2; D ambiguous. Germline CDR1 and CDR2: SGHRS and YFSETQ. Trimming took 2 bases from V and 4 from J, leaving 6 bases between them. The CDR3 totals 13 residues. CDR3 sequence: CASSFTSTGELFF. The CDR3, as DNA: TGCGCCAGCAGCTTTACAAGCACCGGGGAGCTGTTTTTT.

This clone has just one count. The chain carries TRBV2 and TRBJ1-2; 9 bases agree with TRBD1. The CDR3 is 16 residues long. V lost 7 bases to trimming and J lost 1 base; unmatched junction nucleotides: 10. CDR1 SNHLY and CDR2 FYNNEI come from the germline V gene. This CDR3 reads CASNLAGDRVNYGYTF. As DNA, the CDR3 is TGTGCCAGCAATCTAGCGGGGGACAGGGTTAACTATGGCTACACCTTC.

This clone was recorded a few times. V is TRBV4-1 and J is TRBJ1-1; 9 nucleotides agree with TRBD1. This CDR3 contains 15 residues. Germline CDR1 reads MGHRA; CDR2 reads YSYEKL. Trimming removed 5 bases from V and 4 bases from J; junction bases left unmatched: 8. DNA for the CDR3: TGCGCCAGCAGCTCTTACAGGGGGCAGGGCACTGAAGCTTTCTTT. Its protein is CASSSYRGQGTEAFF.

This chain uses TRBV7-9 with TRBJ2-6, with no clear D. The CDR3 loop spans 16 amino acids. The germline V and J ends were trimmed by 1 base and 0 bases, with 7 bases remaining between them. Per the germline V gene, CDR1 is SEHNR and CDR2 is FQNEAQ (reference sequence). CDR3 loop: CASSLGGSSGANVLTF. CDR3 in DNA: TGTGCCAGCAGCTTAGGAGGCAGCTCTGGGGCCAACGTCCTGACTTTC. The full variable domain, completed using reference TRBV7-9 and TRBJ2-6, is DTGVSQNPRHKITKRGQNVTFRCDPISEHNRLYWYRQTLGQGPEFLTYFQNEAQLEKSRLLSDRFSAERPKGSFSTLEIQRTEQGDSAMYLCASSLGGSSGANVLTFGAGSRLTVL.

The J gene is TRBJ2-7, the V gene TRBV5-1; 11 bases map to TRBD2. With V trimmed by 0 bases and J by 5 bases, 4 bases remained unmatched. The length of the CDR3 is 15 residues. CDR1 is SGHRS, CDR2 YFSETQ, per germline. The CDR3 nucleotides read TGCGCCAGCAGCTTGGCTAGCGGGAGGTCCCACGAGCAGTACTTC. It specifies CASSLASGRSHEQYF.

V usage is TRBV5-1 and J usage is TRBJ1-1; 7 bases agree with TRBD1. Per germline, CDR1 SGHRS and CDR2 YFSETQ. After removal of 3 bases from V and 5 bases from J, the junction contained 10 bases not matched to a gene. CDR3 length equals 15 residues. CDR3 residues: CASSSGSRGRTEAFF. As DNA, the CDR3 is TGCGCCAGCAGCTCCGGGAGCAGGGGGAGGACTGAAGCTTTCTTT.

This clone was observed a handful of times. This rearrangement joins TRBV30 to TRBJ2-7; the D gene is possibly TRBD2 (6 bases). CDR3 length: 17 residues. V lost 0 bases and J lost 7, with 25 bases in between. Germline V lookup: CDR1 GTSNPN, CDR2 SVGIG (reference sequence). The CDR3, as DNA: TGTGCCTGGAGTGTTTATCCAGTGGGGGGACCATTTTATGAGCAGTACTTC. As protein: CAWSVYPVGGPFYEQYF.

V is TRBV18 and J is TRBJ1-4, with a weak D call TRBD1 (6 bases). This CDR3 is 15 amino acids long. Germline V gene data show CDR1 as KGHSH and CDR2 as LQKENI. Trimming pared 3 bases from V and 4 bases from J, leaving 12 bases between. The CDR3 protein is CASSPDRSFNEKLFF. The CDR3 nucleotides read TGTGCCAGCTCACCTGACAGGTCGTTTAATGAAAAACTGTTTTTT.

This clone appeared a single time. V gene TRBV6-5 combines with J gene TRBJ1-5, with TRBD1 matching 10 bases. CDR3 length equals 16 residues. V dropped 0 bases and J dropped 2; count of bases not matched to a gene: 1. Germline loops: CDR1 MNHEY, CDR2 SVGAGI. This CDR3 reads CASSYSGTGGNQPQHF. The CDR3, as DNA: TGTGCCAGCAGTTACTCCGGGACAGGGGGCAATCAGCCCCAGCATTTT.

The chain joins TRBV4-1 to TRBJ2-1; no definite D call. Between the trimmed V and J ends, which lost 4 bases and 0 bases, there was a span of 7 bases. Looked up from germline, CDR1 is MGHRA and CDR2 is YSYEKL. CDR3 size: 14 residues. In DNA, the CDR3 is TGCGCCAGCAGCCCGGTTAGCTCCTACAATGAGCAGTTCTTC. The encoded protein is CASSPVSSYNEQFF.

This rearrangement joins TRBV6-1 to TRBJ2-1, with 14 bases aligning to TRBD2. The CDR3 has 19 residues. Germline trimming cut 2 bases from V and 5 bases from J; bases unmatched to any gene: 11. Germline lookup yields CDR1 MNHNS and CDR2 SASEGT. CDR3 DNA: TGTGCCAGCAGTGAAAACGGACTAGCGGGGGGCGGCGGGCACAATGAGCAGTTCTTC. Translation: CASSENGLAGGGGHNEQFF.

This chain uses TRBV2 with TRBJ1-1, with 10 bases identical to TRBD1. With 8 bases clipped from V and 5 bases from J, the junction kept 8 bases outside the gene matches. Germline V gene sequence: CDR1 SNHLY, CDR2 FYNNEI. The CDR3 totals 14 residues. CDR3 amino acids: CASGGQGWDTEAFF. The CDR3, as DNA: TGTGCCAGCGGGGGACAGGGGTGGGATACTGAAGCTTTCTTT.

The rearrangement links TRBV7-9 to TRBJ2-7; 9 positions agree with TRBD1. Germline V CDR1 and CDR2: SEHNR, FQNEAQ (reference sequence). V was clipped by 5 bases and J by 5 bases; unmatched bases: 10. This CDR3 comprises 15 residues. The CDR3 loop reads CASSLGRDRVDEQYF. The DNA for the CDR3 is TGTGCCAGCAGCCTAGGTCGGGACAGGGTTGACGAGCAGTACTTC.

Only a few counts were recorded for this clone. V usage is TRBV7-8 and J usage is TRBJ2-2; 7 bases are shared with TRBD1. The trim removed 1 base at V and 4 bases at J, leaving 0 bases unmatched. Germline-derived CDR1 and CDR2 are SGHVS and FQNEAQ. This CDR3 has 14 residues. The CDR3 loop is CASSLDRGTGELFF. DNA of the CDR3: TGTGCCAGCAGCTTAGACAGGGGCACCGGGGAGCTGTTTTTT.

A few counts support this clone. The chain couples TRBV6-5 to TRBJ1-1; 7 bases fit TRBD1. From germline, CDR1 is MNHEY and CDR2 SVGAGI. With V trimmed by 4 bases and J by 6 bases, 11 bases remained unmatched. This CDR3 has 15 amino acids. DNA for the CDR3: TGTGCCAGCAGTTCCGCCGACAGGGATGATCCTGAAGCTTTCTTT. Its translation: CASSSADRDDPEAFF.